The entry below describes one TCR beta chain. This record belongs to a study of blood T cell repertoires in COVID-19. About the study: Samples taken during acute and convalescent COVID-19 were collected in the United States, Italy and Spain. Sample material is recorded as cDNA or gDNA derived from T cells, B-cell-depleted T cells, or PBMCs.

As handled by the study authors: By means of reference gene primer amplification, nucleated cell counts were estimated. Sequencing used immunoSEQ multiplex PCR; TCRdb keeps in-frame clones, though not all of them. The DNA gave D and trimming, while V, J and clone size come from that table. In the table there are around 150,000 clones, around 92% of which are singletons. V was shortened by 0 bases and J by 7 bases, with 16 bases between the two germline ends. CDR1 is KGHSY, CDR2 FQNENV, per germline. CDR3 length equals 15 residues. This clonotype originated in a man aged 60 to 69 with acute or convalescent COVID-19. The chain carries TRBV16 and TRBJ2-7; D perhaps matches TRBD2 (6 bases). Sequences were obtained from peripheral blood. The CDR3 region has the DNA TGTGCCAGCAGCCAATCGGTCAGCAAGACTAGGGAGCAGTACTTC. This sequence encodes CASSQSVSKTREQYF.